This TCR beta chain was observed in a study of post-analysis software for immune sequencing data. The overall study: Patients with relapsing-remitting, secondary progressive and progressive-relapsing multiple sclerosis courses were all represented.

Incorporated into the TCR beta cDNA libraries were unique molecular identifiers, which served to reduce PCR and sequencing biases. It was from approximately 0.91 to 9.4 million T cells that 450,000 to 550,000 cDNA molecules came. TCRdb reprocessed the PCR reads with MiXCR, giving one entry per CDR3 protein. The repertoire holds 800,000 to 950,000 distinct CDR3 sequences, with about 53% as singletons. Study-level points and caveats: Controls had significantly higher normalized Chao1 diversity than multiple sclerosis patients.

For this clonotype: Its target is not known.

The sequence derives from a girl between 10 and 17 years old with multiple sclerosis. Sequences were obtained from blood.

The CDR3 loop reads CASSSAMSTEAFF. In DNA form, the CDR3 reads TGTGCCAGCAGTTCCGCCATGAGCACTGAAGCTTTCTTT. The chain links TRBV6-6 to TRBJ1-1; no definite D call. Trimming stripped 4 bases from V and 4 bases from J, with 10 bases between. CDR1 and CDR2 from the germline V gene are MNHNY and SVGAGI (reference sequence). CDR3 size: 13 residues.